This T cell receptor beta chain was sequenced during a study of T cells in women clearing cervical HPV infection. About the study: Case blood drawn at lesion detection; control blood after infection cleared.

About this clone: What it binds is unknown. From the germline J gene comes the end of the CDR3, since the read stops 3 residues before it.

The V gene's germline CDR1 is SEHNR and CDR2 FQNEAQ (reference sequence). The CDR3 totals 14 residues. Trimming took 4 bases from V and 1 from J, leaving 10 bases between them. The method was immunoSEQ multiplex PCR; TCRdb's version includes in-frame clones alone and lacks a portion of them. Its clone listing holds 30,000 to 35,000 clones. The study, taken as a whole, reports: Unknown T-cell numbers per sample may underlie the richness differences. Repertoire richness, not evenness, was significantly elevated in CIN3+ cases versus controls.

Material: blood buffy coat. The sequence was collected from a woman aged 18 to 75 with a cervical HPV16 infection that either progressed to CIN3+ or cleared (not recorded which). The V call is TRBV7-9, the J call TRBJ2-5, with D possibly being TRBD1 (6 bases). Here the CDR3 reads CASSSGQIQETQYF. Incomplete CDR3 DNA: TGTGCCAGCAGCTCCGGACAGATCCAAGAGACC.